The rows below give T cell receptor beta chains drawn from one sample of a study of blood T cell repertoires in COVID-19. Data came from immunoSEQ multiplex PCR; TCRdb stores just in-frame clones and leaves some out. The sample includes around 260,000 clones, around 85% seen only once; the top ten take more than 3.5%. The sequenced sample was PBMCs or T cells enriched from blood (not recorded which). The receptors were sampled from a woman aged 25 to 39 who had recovered from COVID-19. The CDR3 runs from the conserved cysteine through the conserved F or W. D genes are given only for firm matches. The size of a clone is reported for some rows only, either as once, few or many, or as a class for expanded clones.

D	V	size	J	CDR3	DNA
NA	TRBV28	NA	TRBJ2-3	CASSLQGLGTDTQYF	TGTGCCAGCAGTTTACAGGGGCTCGGCACAGATACGCAGTATTTT
TRBD2	TRBV5-6	few	TRBJ2-1	CASKPGLATNEQFF	TGTGCCAGCAAGCCGGGACTAGCGACCAATGAGCAGTTCTTC
NA	TRBV2	NA	TRBJ2-3	CASKPGGFTDTQYF	TGTGCCAGCAAACCAGGGGGGTTCACAGATACGCAGTATTTT
TRBD2	TRBV27	NA	TRBJ2-7	CASSSPGTSFGVHEQYF	TGTGCCAGCAGTTCCCCCGGGACTAGCTTTGGCGTGCACGAGCAGTACTTC
NA	TRBV27	NA	TRBJ2-7	CASRKSGVGSYEQYF	TGTGCCAGCAGGAAGTCGGGGGTCGGTTCCTACGAGCAGTACTTC
TRBD1	TRBV19	NA	TRBJ1-2	CASTGTGRSLVYTF	TGTGCCAGTACTGGGACAGGCCGGAGTTTGGTTTACACCTTC
TRBD1	TRBV5-6	NA	TRBJ2-4	CASSYLDRATKNIQYF	TGTGCCAGCAGCTACCTAGACAGGGCAACCAAAAACATTCAGTACTTC
TRBD1	TRBV3-1/TRBV3-2	NA	TRBJ1-2	CASRPTGGADGYTF	TGTGCCAGCAGACCCACAGGGGGCGCGGATGGCTACACCTTC
NA	TRBV6-5	NA	TRBJ1-2	CASSYTTDPRAYTF	TGTGCCAGCAGTTACACGACAGACCCTCGGGCCTACACCTTC
TRBD1	TRBV28	NA	TRBJ1-1	CASSGPGQGIGEAFF	TGTGCCAGCAGTGGCCCGGGACAGGGGATTGGTGAAGCTTTCTTT
TRBD1	TRBV19	NA	TRBJ2-1	CASSISAPDRAAVNEQFF	TGTGCCAGTAGTATTTCCGCCCCCGACAGGGCCGCGGTCAATGAGCAGTTCTTC
NA	TRBV7-6	NA	TRBJ2-2	CASSLGQGDRGPIAGTGELFF	TGTGCCAGCAGCTTAGGACAGGGCGATCGGGGGCCGATCGCGGGCACCGGGGAGCTGTTTTTT
NA	TRBV28	NA	TRBJ1-2	CATPKTQGLRGYTF	TGTGCCACCCCGAAGACCCAGGGCTTAAGGGGCTACACCTTC
NA	TRBV4-1	NA	TRBJ2-1	CASSQKATEEGGHEQFF	TGCGCCAGCAGCCAAAAGGCAACCGAGGAGGGCGGCCATGAGCAGTTCTTC
TRBD1	TRBV28	NA	TRBJ1-4	CASSSRYRDRADEKLFF	TGTGCCAGCAGTTCGCGCTACCGGGACAGGGCTGATGAAAAACTGTTTTTT
TRBD1	TRBV5-1	NA	TRBJ1-1	CASSFQGAPGTEAFF	TGCGCCAGCAGCTTTCAGGGGGCGCCTGGCACTGAAGCTTTCTTT
NA	TRBV28	NA	TRBJ2-7	CASSLPPSNYEQYF	TGTGCCAGCAGTTTACCCCCGAGTAATTACGAGCAGTACTTC
TRBD2	TRBV28	NA	TRBJ2-7	CASSLETSGPYEQYF	TGTGCCAGCAGTTTAGAGACTAGCGGGCCCTACGAGCAGTACTTC
TRBD2	TRBV19	NA	TRBJ2-3	CASAGGPYSTDTQYF	TGTGCCAGTGCGGGGGGCCCCTACAGCACAGATACGCAGTATTTT
NA	TRBV6-5	NA	TRBJ1-1	CASNGGISLDAFF	TGTGCCAGCAACGGAGGGATCTCCCTTGACGCTTTCTTT
NA	TRBV19	NA	TRBJ1-1	CASDRVRGGTEAFF	TGTGCCAGTGATCGGGTACGGGGGGGCACTGAAGCTTTCTTT
TRBD1	TRBV3-1/TRBV3-2	NA	TRBJ1-2	CASSPGTGFGYGYTF	TGTGCCAGCAGCCCAGGGACAGGGTTTGGCTATGGCTACACCTTC
TRBD1	TRBV9	NA	TRBJ1-4	CASSPNRDREEKLFF	TGTGCCAGCAGCCCGAACCGGGACAGGGAGGAAAAACTGTTTTTT
NA	TRBV7-9	NA	TRBJ1-2	CASSSGDYGYTF	TGTGCCAGCAGTTCAGGGGACTATGGCTACACCTTC
TRBD1	TRBV6-5	NA	TRBJ1-1	CASSYQGTGMNTEAFF	TGTGCCAGCAGTTATCAGGGGACAGGGATGAACACTGAAGCTTTCTTT
NA	TRBV28	NA	TRBJ2-6	CASSFPPLGANVLTF	TGTGCCAGCAGTTTTCCTCCGTTAGGGGCCAACGTCCTGACTTTC
NA	TRBV6-5	NA	TRBJ1-3	CASSTSWRGNTIYF	TGTGCCAGCAGTACCTCGTGGCGGGGAAACACCATATATTTT
NA	TRBV6-4	NA	TRBJ1-4	CASSDSAGANEKLFF	TGTGCCAGCAGTGACTCGGCGGGGGCGAATGAAAAACTGTTTTTT
NA	TRBV13	NA	TRBJ2-3	CASSLGDTTVSTDTQYF	TGTGCCAGCAGCTTGGGGGACACAACAGTCAGCACAGATACGCAGTATTTT
NA	TRBV6-5	NA	TRBJ2-1	CASRTASYSEQFF	TGTGCCAGCAGAACAGCCTCGTACTCTGAGCAGTTCTTC
TRBD1	TRBV27	few	TRBJ1-5	CASSFQGGQPQHF	TGTGCCAGCAGTTTCCAGGGGGGTCAGCCCCAGCATTTT
NA	TRBV30	few	TRBJ1-5	CAWSGQSNQPQHF	TGTGCCTGGAGTGGACAGTCCAATCAGCCCCAGCATTTT
TRBD1	TRBV28	once	TRBJ2-7	CAVQGARYEQYF	TGTGCCGTACAGGGGGCGCGTTACGAGCAGTACTTC
TRBD1	TRBV2	NA	TRBJ2-1	CASTTGGSYNEQFF	TGTGCCAGCACCACAGGGGGCTCCTACAATGAGCAGTTCTTC
NA	TRBV29-1	once	TRBJ2-7	CSVEVVGGVSHEQYF	TGCAGCGTTGAAGTCGTCGGGGGAGTATCCCACGAGCAGTACTTC
TRBD1	TRBV7-8	NA	TRBJ2-7	CASSPPGTGSYEQYF	TGTGCCAGCAGCCCTCCCGGGACAGGGAGTTACGAGCAGTACTTC
NA	TRBV28	NA	TRBJ1-5	CASSFRREENSNQPQHF	TGTGCCAGCAGTTTCAGGAGGGAAGAAAATAGCAATCAGCCCCAGCATTTT
NA	TRBV18	once	TRBJ2-1	CASSGLGEQFF	TGTGCCAGCTCGGGACTCGGTGAGCAGTTCTTC
NA	TRBV11-2	many	TRBJ2-2	CASSPDVADTGELFF	TGTGCCAGCAGCCCCGACGTGGCGGACACCGGGGAGCTGTTTTTT
NA	TRBV28	NA	TRBJ1-2	CATLAGYGYTF	TGTGCCACCCTTGCGGGATATGGCTACACCTTC
TRBD1	TRBV5-1	NA	TRBJ1-1	CASSQGQMNTEAFF	TGCGCCAGCAGCCAGGGACAGATGAACACTGAAGCTTTCTTT
NA	TRBV6-5	once	TRBJ2-7	CASREGRPGPYEQYF	TGTGCCAGCAGGGAGGGGAGGCCGGGCCCCTACGAGCAGTACTTC
NA	TRBV2	NA	TRBJ2-7	CASSTPASYEQYF	TGTGCCAGCAGTACTCCTGCCTCGTACGAGCAGTACTTC
TRBD1	TRBV28	NA	TRBJ1-5	CASSSEQGDQPQHF	TGTGCCAGCAGTAGCGAACAGGGGGATCAGCCCCAGCATTTT
TRBD1	TRBV28	NA	TRBJ1-1	CASSLYQGDTSNTEAFF	TGTGCCAGCAGTTTATACCAGGGGGATACCTCGAACACTGAAGCTTTCTTT
NA	TRBV6-5	NA	TRBJ2-1	CASSPRVRGNEQFF	TGTGCCAGCAGTCCCAGGGTCAGGGGCAATGAGCAGTTCTTC
NA	TRBV5-1	NA	TRBJ1-4	CASSPAGGNEKLFF	TGCGCCAGCAGCCCTGCCGGGGGAAATGAAAAACTGTTTTTT
NA	TRBV3-1/TRBV3-2	medium-sized	TRBJ2-7	CASSQGDYEQYF	TGTGCCAGCAGCCAAGGAGATTACGAGCAGTACTTC
TRBD2	TRBV9	NA	TRBJ2-2	CASSFGTSGNTGELFF	TGTGCCAGCAGCTTCGGGACTAGCGGGAACACCGGGGAGCTGTTTTTT
NA	TRBV30	NA	TRBJ2-7	CAWRPRGSYEQYF	TGTGCCTGGAGACCCCGGGGTTCCTACGAGCAGTACTTC